These T cell receptor beta chains were read from a single sample in a study of neurological immune-mediated disorders. From the 5' RACE reads, TCRdb called clonotypes with MiXCR, one entry per CDR3 protein. Here the sample spans about 38,000 distinct CDR3 sequences, roughly 4.8% being singletons. Material for sequencing was CD4+ T cells from blood. These receptors came from a man between 18 and 35 years old in good health. The CDR3 runs from the conserved cysteine through the conserved F or W. The D gene is left open where the match is weak. Some rows have no size entry. The others give once, few or many, or a class for an expanded clone.

cdr3_nt	cdr3_aa	cdr3_length	v_call	j_call	d_call	clone_size
TGCGCCAGCAGCTTGGAGGACATCTCGCCGTACACTGAAGCTTTCTTT	CASSLEDISPYTEAFF	16	TRBV5-1	TRBJ1-1	-	many
TGCAGTGCTCCCTCTGGGGCCAACGTCCTGACTTTC	CSAPSGANVLTF	12	TRBV20-1	TRBJ2-6	-	many
TGTGCCACCAGCAGAGATCGTCCCACCGGGGAGCTGTTTTTT	CATSRDRPTGELFF	14	TRBV15	TRBJ2-2	-	many
TGTGCCAGCAGCCCTGCGGCCTACGAGCAGTACTTC	CASSPAAYEQYF	12	TRBV12-3/TRBV12-4	TRBJ2-7	-	many
TGTGCCAGCAGTTCCGGGACAGGGGTCTACGAGCAGTACTTC	CASSSGTGVYEQYF	14	TRBV6-1	TRBJ2-7	TRBD1	many
TGTGCCATCAGTGACAACAGGGCTGGGGCCAACGTCCTGACTTTC	CAISDNRAGANVLTF	15	TRBV10-3	TRBJ2-6	-	many
TGCAGCGTTGACGTATTGAACACTGAAGCTTTCTTT	CSVDVLNTEAFF	12	TRBV29-1	TRBJ1-1	-	many
TGTGCCACCCTAGGACCTGCGGAAGAGACCCAGTACTTC	CATLGPAEETQYF	13	TRBV10-3	TRBJ2-5	-	many
TGTGCCAGCAGCGTAGGGACAGGTCCCGGGGGTGATACGCAGTATTTT	CASSVGTGPGGDTQYF	16	TRBV9	TRBJ2-3	-	many
TGCGCCAGCAGTGGCCGTAGCGGGGGGACCGGGGAGCTGTTTTTT	CASSGRSGGTGELFF	15	TRBV10-1	TRBJ2-2	TRBD2	-
TGTGCCAGCACCACGCCGACAGGGCAGGATCAGCCCCAGCATTTT	CASTTPTGQDQPQHF	15	TRBV6-1	TRBJ1-5	TRBD1	many
TGTGCCAGCAGCGGGACGCGGGGTGCCAATGAAAAACTGTTTTTT	CASSGTRGANEKLFF	15	TRBV25-1	TRBJ1-4	-	many
TGTGCCAGCAGCCCCCTCGCAACGAACACTGAAGCTTTCTTT	CASSPLATNTEAFF	14	TRBV5-5	TRBJ1-1	-	many
TGTGCCAGCAGCCCCCGCCCCGGACAGGCGAACACTGAAGCTTTCTTT	CASSPRPGQANTEAFF	16	TRBV7-6	TRBJ1-1	TRBD1	once
TGTGCCATCAGAAAAGGGACCACCGGGGAGCTGTTTTTT	CAIRKGTTGELFF	13	TRBV10-3	TRBJ2-2	-	-
TGTGCCAGCAGTTTCCCGGGACGGAATAAACCGGGTTGGGGCTACAATGAGCAGTTCTTC	CASSFPGRNKPGWGYNEQFF	20	TRBV28	TRBJ2-1	-	many
TGTGCCAGCAGTTCCACAAGGCCTCCTATCCGAACTCTCAGATCCACTGAAGCTTTCTTT	CASSSTRPPIRTLRSTEAFF	20	TRBV6-5	TRBJ1-1	-	many
TGTGCCAGCAGCCTGGACAGCTCCTACAATGAGCAGTTCTTC	CASSLDSSYNEQFF	14	TRBV7-9	TRBJ2-1	-	many
TGTGCCACCAGCAGACCGGGTGCGGGGGTAAACACCGGGGAGCTGTTTTTT	CATSRPGAGVNTGELFF	17	TRBV15	TRBJ2-2	TRBD2	many
TGTGCCAGCAGTTACGGGACACAAAAGGGAGACACCATATATTTT	CASSYGTQKGDTIYF	15	TRBV6-5	TRBJ1-3	-	many
TGTGCCAGCAGCCAAAATTCCCCGGGTGATTATGGCTACACCTTC	CASSQNSPGDYGYTF	15	TRBV11-1	TRBJ1-2	-	many
TGCAGTGCTAGCGAGGGTGGGTACAATGAGCAGTTCTTC	CSASEGGYNEQFF	13	TRBV20-1	TRBJ2-1	-	many
TGTGCCAGCAGCCGGGACAGGGGAAACACTGAAGCTTTCTTT	CASSRDRGNTEAFF	14	TRBV5-8	TRBJ1-1	TRBD1	many
TGTGCCAGCGCGACTTGGACAGGCCCCTACGAGCAGTACTTC	CASATWTGPYEQYF	14	TRBV28	TRBJ2-7	TRBD1	many
TGCGCCAGCAGCTTGAGGGACAGGGTAGAACATGGCTACACCTTC	CASSLRDRVEHGYTF	15	TRBV5-1	TRBJ1-2	TRBD1	many
TGCAGTGCCCGGTTTCATCCCCCTCCCCCGAACTATGGCTACACCTTC	CSARFHPPPPNYGYTF	16	TRBV20-1	TRBJ1-2	-	medium-sized
TGCAGCGCTTCGACAGAGAAGAACACTGAAGCTTTCTTT	CSASTEKNTEAFF	13	TRBV29-1	TRBJ1-1	-	many
TGCAGTGCGGGCGGGGACGGGAGCTTCCAAGAGACCCAGTACTTC	CSAGGDGSFQETQYF	15	TRBV20-1	TRBJ2-5	-	many
TGTGCCAGCACCCCCGGGAGCGGCTACGAGCAGTACTTC	CASTPGSGYEQYF	13	TRBV6-2/TRBV6-3	TRBJ2-7	-	many
TGTGCCAGCAGCAAGGACAGGGGATCCTACAATGAGCAGTTCTTC	CASSKDRGSYNEQFF	15	TRBV2	TRBJ2-1	TRBD1	many
TGTGCCAGCAGTGATTTGTCTAGCGGACGAGGGCAGTACTTC	CASSDLSSGRGQYF	14	TRBV6-1	TRBJ2-7	TRBD2	few
TGCGCCAGCAGCTTTGGGGGCAGGAACACTGAAGCTTTCTTT	CASSFGGRNTEAFF	14	TRBV5-1	TRBJ1-1	-	many
TGCGCCAGCATCGACCTATCCCAGCGGAATTTCTACGAGCAGTACTTC	CASIDLSQRNFYEQYF	16	TRBV5-1	TRBJ2-7	-	-
TGTGCCAGCGCCCGCGGGGACAACTATGGCTACACCTTC	CASARGDNYGYTF	13	TRBV6-1	TRBJ1-2	-	many
TGTGCCAGCTCGATTGCGGAATCCCCAGGACGCTACACCTTC	CASSIAESPGRYTF	14	TRBV7-2	TRBJ1-2	-	many
TGTGCCATCAGTGGAAGACGGGGGGGAGCCTACGAGCAGTACTTC	CAISGRRGGAYEQYF	15	TRBV10-3	TRBJ2-7	TRBD2	many
TGCGCCAGCAACTTGGAGGTTTTGGTCGGGGAGCTGTTTTTT	CASNLEVLVGELFF	14	TRBV5-1	TRBJ2-2	-	many
TGTGCCAGCAGTTTGGGAGGGGAATACGAGCAGTACTTC	CASSLGGEYEQYF	13	TRBV27	TRBJ2-7	TRBD2	many
TGTGCTAGCGGTACCTGGAGCTGGGAACCTGAAGCTTTCTTT	CASGTWSWEPEAFF	14	TRBV12-5	TRBJ1-1	-	many
TGTGCCACCAGTGACTCAACAGGTCCCTATGGCTACACCTTC	CATSDSTGPYGYTF	14	TRBV24-1	TRBJ1-2	-	many
TGCAGTGCTACCTCAGCGGGGGGTCAAGAGACCCAGTACTTC	CSATSAGGQETQYF	14	TRBV20-1	TRBJ2-5	TRBD2	medium-sized
TGCAGTGCTAGAGCCCAAAACCGGGACAATTATGGCTACACCTTC	CSARAQNRDNYGYTF	15	TRBV20-1	TRBJ1-2	-	many
TGCAGCGTTGAGAGACAGTATAACACCGGGGAGCTGTTTTTT	CSVERQYNTGELFF	14	TRBV29-1	TRBJ2-2	-	many
TGTGCCAGCACGCGGGGCTATGGCTACACCTTC	CASTRGYGYTF	11	TRBV6-5	TRBJ1-2	-	many
TGTGCCAGCAGTTACGGATTTAGGGGGTCCCCCTACGAGCAGTACTTC	CASSYGFRGSPYEQYF	16	TRBV6-6	TRBJ2-7	-	-
TGCGCCAGCAGCTTAAACTCACAGGGAGGGTACTTC	CASSLNSQGGYF	12	TRBV5-1	TRBJ2-7	-	many
TGTGCCAGCAGTGGACAGGGGGCGAATCAGCCCCAGCATTTT	CASSGQGANQPQHF	14	TRBV6-1	TRBJ1-5	TRBD1	many
TGTGCCAGCAGCGTAGGACAGGATTTCTCAGCGTATAAGTTCTTC	CASSVGQDFSAYKFF	15	TRBV9	TRBJ2-1	-	many
TGCAGTGCTAGGTCGGGACAGGGTGGGAACACTGAAGCTTTCTTT	CSARSGQGGNTEAFF	15	TRBV20-1	TRBJ1-1	TRBD1	many
TGTGTCAGCAGCTTAGGAGGGAAAAACTACTACGAGCAGTACTTC	CVSSLGGKNYYEQYF	15	TRBV7-9	TRBJ2-7	-	many
TGTGCCAGCAGTTCAGGGGATCAAGAGACCCAGTACTTC	CASSSGDQETQYF	13	TRBV12-3/TRBV12-4	TRBJ2-5	-	many
TGCAGTGCTAGGGGGGAGGACAATCAGCCCCAGCATTTT	CSARGEDNQPQHF	13	TRBV20-1	TRBJ1-5	-	many
TGCAGTGCTAGAGAGGCAGGGGAAAGATCCTCTCAGCCCCAGCATTTT	CSAREAGERSSQPQHF	16	TRBV20-1	TRBJ1-5	-	many
TGTGCCAGCAGTTTAGGGACAGGGGGCCCTGGGGCATTATTTGGCTACACCTTC	CASSLGTGGPGALFGYTF	18	TRBV12-3/TRBV12-4	TRBJ1-2	TRBD1	many